One sample yielded the 21 T cell receptor beta chains listed below, sequenced in a study of immune evolution from preneoplasia to lung adenocarcinoma. Sequenced by immunoSEQ multiplex PCR; TCRdb stores in-frame clones only, minus some. The table lists 1,500 to 2,000 clones, around 78% of them singletons. The sequencing input was FFPE atypical adenomatous hyperplasia tissue from the lung. Subset given: atypical adenomatous hyperplasia (AAH), lung preneoplasia. These receptors were collected from an older person with lung adenocarcinoma.

The chain is built from TRBV7-2 and TRBJ2-7; TRBD1 aligns across 9 bases. The junction had 13 bases not matched to a gene; V was cut back by 3 bases and J by 7 bases. Germline-derived CDR1 and CDR2 are SGHTA and FQGNSA. CDR3 length: 16 amino acids. CDR3 nucleotide sequence: TGTGCCAGCAGCTTGAGTTCCGGGACAGGGTGGCGGGAGCAGTACTTC. Translated: CASSLSSGTGWREQYF.

The J gene is TRBJ2-1, the V gene TRBV15, with 13 nucleotides matching TRBD2. The germline CDR1 and CDR2 sequences are LNHNV and YYDKDF (reference sequence). After removal of 1 base from V and 6 bases from J, the junction contained 0 bases not matched to a gene. There are 15 residues in the CDR3. The CDR3, as DNA: TGTGCCACCAGCAGAGGGACTAGCGGGAGCAATGAGCAGTTCTTC. Protein sequence: CATSRGTSGSNEQFF.

V usage is TRBV30 and J usage is TRBJ2-7; D remains unclear. CDR1 GTSNPN and CDR2 SVGIG come from the germline V gene (reference sequence). Trimming cost V 1 base and J 9 bases, with 10 bases left between them. The CDR3 extends over 11 amino acids. CDR3 region: CAWSELRVQYF. CDR3 DNA: TGTGCCTGGAGTGAACTACGCGTGCAGTACTTC.

This clone was observed a handful of times. V is TRBV30 and J is TRBJ1-1, with TRBD1 as a possible D gene (6 bases). This CDR3 region has 14 residues. Trimming pared 8 bases from V and 2 bases from J, leaving 18 bases between. Germline V gives CDR1 GTSNPN, CDR2 SVGIG (reference sequence). The CDR3: CARTDSGYNTEAFF. As DNA, the CDR3 is TGTGCCCGGACGGACAGCGGCTATAACACTGAAGCTTTCTTT. Based on the CDR3 plus reference TRBV30 and TRBJ1-1, the full variable domain is SQTIHQWPATLVQPVGSPLSLECTVEGTSNPNLYWYRQAAGRGLQLLFYSVGIGQISSEVPQNLSASRPQDRQFILSSKKLLLSDSGFYLCARTDSGYNTEAFFGQGTRLTVV.

This clone was seen a few times. This chain uses TRBV5-1 with TRBJ2-3; 7 bases match TRBD2. The junction had 14 bases not matched to a gene; V was cut back by 5 bases and J by 2 bases. The CDR3 runs to 17 residues. In germline, CDR1 is SGHRS, CDR2 YFSETQ. The CDR3 region is CASRKQRQRDDTDTQYF. CDR3 in DNA: TGCGCCAGCAGAAAGCAGCGCCAGCGGGACGACACAGATACGCAGTATTTT.

The gene calls are TRBV2 and TRBJ1-3, with D uncertain. This CDR3 region has 15 residues. Per the germline V gene, CDR1 is SNHLY and CDR2 is FYNNEI. V lost 5 bases to trimming and J lost 2 bases, with 13 bases between them. CDR3 residues: CASSQEGFTGNTIYF. The CDR3 nucleotides read TGTGCCAGCAGTCAGGAAGGATTCACTGGAAACACCATATATTTT.

The chain recombines TRBV6-1 with TRBJ2-1; 9 bases map to TRBD1. The J segment lost 8 bases and the V segment lost 5 bases, leaving 4 bases of the junction unmatched. Germline V gene sequence: CDR1 MNHNS, CDR2 SASEGT. The CDR3 runs 13 residues. CDR3 sequence: CASSKGTGYEQFF. The CDR3 nucleotides read TGTGCCAGCAGTAAAGGGACAGGGTATGAGCAGTTCTTC.

V is TRBV18 and J is TRBJ2-7, with TRBD1 matching 7 bases. CDR3 length equals 16 residues. Trimming took 5 bases from V and 0 from J; bases not matched to a gene: 10. Germline values: CDR1 KGHSH, CDR2 LQKENI. The CDR3 nucleotides read TGTGCCAGCTCATCCTCAAGGGACAGTCTCTCCTACGAGCAGTACTTC. The encoded protein is CASSSSRDSLSYEQYF.

The chain has TRBV19 and TRBJ2-7; D may be TRBD1 (6 bases). Deletions cut 5 bases from V and 0 bases from J, with 11 bases between. CDR1 is LNHDA, CDR2 SQIVND, per germline (reference sequence). CDR3 length equals 14 residues. CDR3 DNA: TGTGCCAGTAGTGAGTGGGACACCTCCTACGAGCAGTACTTC. Its translation: CASSEWDTSYEQYF.

In its sample, this clone was seen a few times. J is TRBJ2-7 and V is TRBV9; 9 bases agree with TRBD2. Germline-derived CDR1 and CDR2 are SGDLS and YYNGEE. Unmatched junction bases numbered 5, after V lost 0 bases and J lost 4 bases. The CDR3 contains 15 residues. In DNA, the CDR3 is TGTGCCAGCAGCGTAGAGGCTAGCGGGATGTACGAGCAGTACTTC. It is translated as CASSVEASGMYEQYF.

This clone was seen a few times. The chain recombines TRBV6-5 with TRBJ1-3, with 9 bases aligning to TRBD1. The CDR3 extends over 15 amino acids. Germline CDR1 reads MNHEY; CDR2 reads SVGAGI. The trim removed 6 bases at V and 3 bases at J, leaving 6 bases unmatched. CDR3 protein: CASSVQGAGGNTIYF. The CDR3 DNA follows: TGTGCCAGCAGCGTACAGGGGGCCGGTGGAAACACCATATATTTT.

V usage is TRBV5-1 and J usage is TRBJ2-1, with 10 bases identical to TRBD1. J gave up 9 bases and V 2 bases, and 8 bases lay outside the gene matches. There are 15 residues in the CDR3. The germline V gene has CDR1 SGHRS and CDR2 YFSETQ. The CDR3 reads CASSLFGQGVAEQFF. Here the CDR3 DNA reads TGCGCCAGCAGCTTATTTGGACAGGGGGTCGCTGAGCAGTTCTTC.

The DNA for the CDR3 is TGTGCCAGCACCAATGCGGGGGGCCAGTCCCAGCATTTT. Amino acids: CASTNAGGQSQHF. The rearrangement uses TRBV2 and TRBJ1-5; tentative D call: TRBD1 (6 bases). Per germline, CDR1 SNHLY and CDR2 FYNNEI. This CDR3 spans 13 amino acids. The V end lost 7 bases, the J end lost 11 bases, and 18 bases lay between the germline ends.

The chain uses TRBV18 and TRBJ2-3, with TRBD1 as a possible D gene (6 bases). Germline V gene data show CDR1 as KGHSH and CDR2 as LQKENI. This CDR3 comprises 16 residues. Between the trimmed V and J ends, which lost 0 bases and 3 bases, there was a span of 13 bases. The CDR3, as DNA: TGTGCCAGCTCACCACCGATGCAGGGGAAGACAGATACGCAGTATTTT. Translating gives CASSPPMQGKTDTQYF.

This clone was seen a single time. The V and J genes are TRBV15 and TRBJ2-7, with D tentatively TRBD2 (6 bases). This CDR3 region has 15 residues. CDR1 is LNHNV, CDR2 YYDKDF, per germline (reference sequence). The V and J ends lost 1 base and 1 base respectively, with 11 bases between them. The DNA of the CDR3 is TGTGCCACCAGCAGAGCGGGAGAGGGGTCCTACGAGCAGTACTTC. This translates into CATSRAGEGSYEQYF.

This clone was seen only once. The CDR3: CASSARWDQPQHF. The CDR3 DNA sequence: TGTGCCAGCAGTGCACGGTGGGATCAGCCCCAGCATTTT. The chain joins TRBV2 to TRBJ1-5; the D is unclear. From germline, CDR1 is SNHLY and CDR2 FYNNEI. The CDR3 length is 13 residues. Trimming pared 4 bases from V and 5 bases from J, leaving 9 bases between.

The chain combines TRBV9 with TRBJ2-3, with 12 bases fitting TRBD2. This CDR3 contains 15 residues. After removal of 2 bases from V and 6 bases from J, the junction contained 4 bases not matched to a gene. Germline V gives CDR1 SGDLS, CDR2 YYNGEE. CDR3 loop: CASSVTSGGYDTQYF. In DNA, the CDR3 is TGTGCCAGCAGCGTCACTAGCGGGGGGTACGATACGCAGTATTTT.

This chain connects TRBV25-1 to TRBJ1-3, with no clear D. CDR3 length: 14 residues. Germline lookup yields CDR1 MGHDK and CDR2 SYGVNS. The germline V and J ends were trimmed by 3 bases and 6 bases, with 12 bases remaining between them. CDR3 sequence (DNA): TGTGCCAGCAGTGACCCTCCGGCTGAAAACACCATATATTTT. This translates into CASSDPPAENTIYF.

The J gene is TRBJ2-2, the V gene TRBV30; 8 bases align to TRBD2. The CDR3 has 12 residues. V dropped 5 bases and J dropped 5; count of bases not matched to a gene: 1. Germline V CDR1 and CDR2: GTSNPN, SVGIG (reference sequence). CDR3 sequence reads: CAWAGGTGELFF. Here the CDR3 DNA reads TGTGCCTGGGCGGGGGGTACCGGGGAGCTGTTTTTT.

Written as DNA, the CDR3 is TGTGCCAGCAGTGACCTGACCTACGAGCAGTACTTC. Translated: CASSDLTYEQYF. The chain couples TRBV6-1 to TRBJ2-7; D remains ambiguous. CDR1 is MNHNS and CDR2 is SASEGT in the germline V gene. The CDR3 is made up of 12 amino acids. V lost 3 bases and J 2 bases, leaving 5 bases between the germline ends.

The chain links TRBV9 to TRBJ1-4, with TRBD1 matching 7 bases. Trimming took 3 bases from V and 5 from J; bases not matched to a gene: 10. This CDR3 is built from 16 residues. Germline-derived CDR1 and CDR2 are SGDLS and YYNGEE. The CDR3 loop is CASSATPGTENEKLFF. CDR3 bases: TGTGCCAGCAGCGCAACCCCCGGGACAGAGAATGAAAAACTGTTTTTT.